Listed below are T cell receptor beta chains from one sample, sequenced in a study of T cell responses to AZD1222 COVID-19 vaccine. Measured with immunoSEQ multiplex PCR; TCRdb has only the in-frame clones, and not every one. The sample has 100,000 to 150,000 clones; approximately 91% are singletons. The sequenced sample was peripheral blood, obtained 28 days after the second AZD1222 dose. Receptor source: an adult who received the AZD1222 COVID-19 vaccine. Each CDR3 is given without its conserved first and last residue. Not every row has a clone size; where given, it reads once, few, many or a size class.

V,J,size,CDR3
TRBV6-5,TRBJ2-2,-,ASRRDVAGELF
TRBV5-4,TRBJ2-1,-,ASSRWDRSNEQF
TRBV5-3,TRBJ1-3,-,ARSTWTGSSGNTIY
TRBV6-1,TRBJ1-1,-,ASSDRGAIDTEAF
TRBV3-1/TRBV3-2,TRBJ2-7,-,ASSRGGSYEQY
TRBV7-6,TRBJ1-4,-,ASSSRQGMEKLF
TRBV11-1,TRBJ2-1,-,ASSYPPRENEQF
TRBV7-8,TRBJ1-3,once,ASSLGGSVNTIY
TRBV11-2,TRBJ2-1,once,ASSLRRSLGSYNEQF
TRBV5-1,TRBJ1-6,-,ASSLAGVAYNSPLH
TRBV10-2,TRBJ1-2,-,ASFQQGALLDGYT
TRBV7-9,TRBJ2-1,-,ASSASSSGPTSF
TRBV5-1,TRBJ2-1,once,ASSDSTTRNQYNEQF
TRBV4-2,TRBJ1-1,-,ASSVTGLLTEAF
TRBV5-6,TRBJ2-1,-,ASRLGQVSGNEQF
TRBV7-9,TRBJ1-1,-,ASSLGGTTEAF
TRBV30,TRBJ2-5,once,AWRASGAKETQY
TRBV7-3,TRBJ1-1,-,ASSFVRDTEAF
TRBV9,TRBJ2-2,-,ASSVAPGTANTGELF
TRBV6-5,TRBJ2-1,-,ASSYGGSPYNEQF
TRBV2,TRBJ2-3,-,ASSAGTSDTQY
TRBV4-1,TRBJ2-3,-,ASSFGGVFTDTQY
TRBV19,TRBJ2-2,-,ASSPGVNTGELF
TRBV18,TRBJ1-1,-,ASSPPVGGGNTEAF
TRBV29-1,TRBJ2-7,-,SVESGETGSYEQY
TRBV10-3,TRBJ2-5,-,AISYGTSQETQY
TRBV7-9,TRBJ2-7,-,ASSFRTSGTLGPSYEQY
TRBV27,TRBJ2-4,-,ASSLLGQSWAKNIQY
TRBV5-1,TRBJ2-5,-,ASSPDSNQETQY
TRBV11-2,TRBJ1-1,-,ASSLQPGDTEAF
TRBV7-3,TRBJ2-2,-,ASSLGLAGTGELF
TRBV2,TRBJ2-7,-,ASSERQGGYEQY
TRBV7-8,TRBJ2-7,-,ASSFDRGPFYEQY
TRBV7-9,TRBJ2-3,few,ASRLGPAQY
TRBV30,TRBJ1-6,-,AWSTYPRARRSPLH
TRBV12-3/TRBV12-4,TRBJ1-2,-,ASRLRGNYGYT